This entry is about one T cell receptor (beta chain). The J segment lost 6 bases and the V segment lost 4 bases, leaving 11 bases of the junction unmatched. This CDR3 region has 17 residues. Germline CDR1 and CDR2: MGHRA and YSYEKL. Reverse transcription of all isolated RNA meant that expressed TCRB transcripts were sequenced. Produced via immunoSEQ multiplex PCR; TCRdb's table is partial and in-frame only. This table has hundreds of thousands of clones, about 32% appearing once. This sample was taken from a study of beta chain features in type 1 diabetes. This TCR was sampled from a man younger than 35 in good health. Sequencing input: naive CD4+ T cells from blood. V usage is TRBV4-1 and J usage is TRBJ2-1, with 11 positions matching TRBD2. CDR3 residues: CASSRIPGLAALNEQFF. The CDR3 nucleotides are TGCGCCAGCAGCCGCATTCCGGGACTAGCGGCCCTCAATGAGCAGTTCTTC.